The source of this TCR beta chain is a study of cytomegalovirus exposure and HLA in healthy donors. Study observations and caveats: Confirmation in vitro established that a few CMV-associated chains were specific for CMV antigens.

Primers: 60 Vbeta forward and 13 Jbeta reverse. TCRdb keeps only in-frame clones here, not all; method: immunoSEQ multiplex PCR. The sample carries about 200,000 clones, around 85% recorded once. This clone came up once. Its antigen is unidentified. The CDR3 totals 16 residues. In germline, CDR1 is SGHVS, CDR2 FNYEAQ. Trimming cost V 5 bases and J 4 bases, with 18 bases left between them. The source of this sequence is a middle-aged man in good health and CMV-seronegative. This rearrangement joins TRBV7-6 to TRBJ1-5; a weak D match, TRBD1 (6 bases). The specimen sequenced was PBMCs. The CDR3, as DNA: TGTGCCAGCAGCATTAATTGGGGGGGCCCGAATCAGCCCCAGCATTTT. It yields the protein CASSINWGGPNQPQHF.